Sequencing of this TCR beta chain was carried out in a study of CD8 T cell repertoires and HIV-1 epitope variants. Some clones are missing from TCRdb's copy, which holds only in-frame ones; the method was immunoSEQ multiplex PCR. There are thousands of clones in the sample; over 50% occur only once, and roughly 45% lies in the top ten. A note on this clone: The antigen remains undetermined.

The V gene's germline CDR1 is MNHEY and CDR2 SMNVEV (reference sequence). Trimming removed 2 bases from V and 3 bases from J, with 5 bases in between. This CDR3 is built from 13 residues. Material: cultured CD8+ T cells derived from PBMCs. The sequence was collected from a male donor with HIV. The chain uses TRBV27 and TRBJ1-5; D call uncertain. Written as DNA, the CDR3 is TGTGCCAGCAGTTTAGAGCCCAATCAGCCCCAGCATTTT. This sequence encodes CASSLEPNQPQHF.